Sequencing of this T cell receptor beta chain was carried out in a study of cytomegalovirus exposure and HLA in healthy donors. Study conclusions and caveats: In vitro checks showed that a few CMV-associated chains really do target CMV antigens.

Deletions cut 0 bases from V and 0 bases from J, with 3 bases between. This CDR3 has 13 residues. Germline CDR1 SGHDT, CDR2 YYEEEE. Concerning this clone itself: Its matching antigen is unknown.

Profiling relied on immunoSEQ multiplex PCR, and the TCRdb table lists in-frame clones only, not all of them. The data contain about 49,000 clones, approximately 95% of them seen just once; the ten biggest clones take up about 7.8%. The approximately 120-subject validation cohort, separate from the 666-subject first cohort, included the donors. V and J are TRBV5-6 and TRBJ1-1; D is ambiguous. The TCR comes from a young woman in good health and CMV-seropositive. The sample consisted of PBMCs. This CDR3 reads CASSLDMNTEAFF. In DNA form, the CDR3 reads TGTGCCAGCAGCTTGGACATGAACACTGAAGCTTTCTTT.